The 3 T cell receptor beta chains reported below all come from one sample, sequenced in a study of CD8 T cell repertoires and HIV-1 epitope variants. Generated by immunoSEQ multiplex PCR, the TCRdb table keeps only in-frame clones and is missing some. The sample lists fewer than 4,000 clones; roughly 70% were seen once. These TCRs' antigens remain unknown. Material: cultured CD8+ T cells derived from PBMCs. Receptors were obtained from a male donor with HIV.

CDR3 amino acids: CASQTRGDTQYF. The CDR3 DNA sequence: TGTGCCAGCCAAACGCGGGGAGATACGCAGTATTTT. The rearrangement links TRBV27 to TRBJ2-3; D perhaps matches TRBD2 (6 bases). Trimming left V 8 bases short and J 5 bases short, with 11 bases between. Germline-derived CDR1 and CDR2 are MNHEY and SMNVEV (reference sequence). The CDR3 runs to 12 residues.

The V and J genes are TRBV28 and TRBJ2-7; 12 bases fit TRBD2. V lost 5 bases, J lost 3 bases, and 8 bases stayed unmatched. The CDR3 sequence is 16 residues long. Germline assignment: CDR1 MDHEN and CDR2 SYDVKM. The CDR3 loop is CASSPLGLAGFYEQYF. CDR3 sequence (DNA): TGTGCCAGCAGTCCCCTGGGACTAGCGGGTTTCTACGAGCAGTACTTC.

The chain is built from TRBV2 and TRBJ2-1; D perhaps matches TRBD2 (5 bases). Looked up from germline, CDR1 is SNHLY and CDR2 is FYNNEI. The length of the CDR3 is 17 residues. Trimming left V 6 bases short and J 0 bases short, with 18 bases between. CDR3 nucleotide sequence: TGTGCCAGCAGAAAACCTACTAGTTTCAGCTCCTACAATGAGCAGTTCTTC. Its protein is CASRKPTSFSSYNEQFF. Combining the CDR3 with reference TRBV2 and TRBJ2-1 gives the whole variable domain EPEVTQTPSHQVTQMGQEVILRCVPISNHLYFYWYRQILGQKVEFLVSFYNNEISEKSEIFDDQFSVERPDGSNFTLKIRSTKLEDSAMYFCASRKPTSFSSYNEQFFGPGTRLTVL.